These 21 T cell receptor beta chains came from one sample sequenced in a study of cytomegalovirus exposure and HLA in healthy donors. This PCR relied on a set of 60 Vbeta primers and 13 Jbeta primers. TCRdb's table, derived via immunoSEQ multiplex PCR, lists solely in-frame clones and lacks some. The sample has around 170,000 clones; 79% are singletons. Sample: PBMCs. Every receptor here comes from a woman in her forties in good health and CMV-seronegative.

This clone appeared a few times. The V and J genes are TRBV6-1 and TRBJ2-3, with TRBD2 as a possible D gene (7 bases). This CDR3 has 14 residues. CDR1 MNHNS and CDR2 SASEGT come from the germline V gene. Trimming removed 4 bases at V and 6 bases at J, with 14 bases between. CDR3 in DNA: TGTGCCAGCAGTGGGGAAGGGAGGGGGGATACGCAGTATTTT. Protein: CASSGEGRGDTQYF.

This clone appeared a single time. This sequence joins TRBV19 and TRBJ1-1; TRBD1 matches at 7 bases. The CDR3 contains 16 residues. In germline, CDR1 is LNHDA, CDR2 SQIVND (reference sequence). V gave up 1 base and J gave up 7 bases; unmatched junction bases: 12. The CDR3 coding sequence is TGTGCCAGTAGTATAGGGCCCGGTTCAGGGGGGTTTGAAGCTTTCTTT. It translates to CASSIGPGSGGFEAFF. Full variable domain (missing parts from reference TRBV19 and TRBJ1-1): DGGITQSPKYLFRKEGQNVTLSCEQNLNHDAMYWYRQDPGQGLRLIYYSQIVNDFQKGDIAEGYSVSREKKESFPLTVTSAQKNPTAFYLCASSIGPGSGGFEAFFGQGTRLTVV.

This clone was detected only once. The J gene is TRBJ2-1, the V gene TRBV13, with D possibly matching TRBD1 (6 bases). The CDR3 runs to 16 residues. Germline assignment: CDR1 PRHDT and CDR2 FYEKMQ (reference sequence). The ends were cut back, 5 bases at V and 4 bases at J, with 18 bases in the middle. This chain's CDR3 is CASSHPRDKEYNEQFF. The CDR3 region has the DNA TGTGCCAGCAGCCACCCCCGGGACAAGGAGTACAATGAGCAGTTCTTC.

In its sample, this clone was seen a few times. The chain is built from TRBV5-4 and TRBJ1-4, with a weak D call TRBD1 (6 bases). The CDR3 has 15 residues. Germline CDR1 reads SGHNT; CDR2 reads YYREEE (reference sequence). Trimming removed 3 bases from V and 5 bases from J, with 14 bases in between. For the CDR3, the DNA is TGTGCCAGCAGCTCGCCCGGGACACCGAATGAAAAACTGTTTTTT. Its translation is CASSSPGTPNEKLFF. Using reference TRBV5-4 and TRBJ1-4 for the parts outside the CDR3, the full variable domain is ETGVTQSPTHLIKTRGQQVTLRCSSQSGHNTVSWYQQALGQGPQFIFQYYREEENGRGNFPPRFSGLQFPNYSSELNVNALELDDSALYLCASSSPGTPNEKLFFGSGTQLSVL.

The V and J genes are TRBV10-3 and TRBJ1-1; D is perhaps TRBD1 (6 bases). The CDR3 sequence is 14 residues long. CDR1 is ENHRY and CDR2 is SYGVKD in the germline V gene. V was cut by 6 bases and J by 3 bases, with 14 bases left in between. CDR3 sequence: CAIRPQGLDTEAFF. The CDR3 nucleotides read TGTGCCATCAGGCCTCAGGGGTTGGACACTGAAGCTTTCTTT.

This chain connects TRBV4-2 to TRBJ2-7; 12 nucleotides match TRBD1. The CDR3 length is 15 residues. CDR1 is LGHNA and CDR2 is YNFKEQ in the germline V gene. J lost 7 bases, V lost 3 bases, and 7 bases had no gene match. The CDR3 is CASSHRDRGPEEQYF. In nucleotides, the CDR3 is TGTGCCAGCAGCCACCGGGACAGGGGGCCAGAGGAGCAGTACTTC.

This chain joins TRBV5-4 and TRBJ1-1; D ambiguous. V lost 2 bases and J 14 bases, leaving 16 bases between the germline ends. CDR1 and CDR2 from the germline V gene are SGHNT and YYREEE (reference sequence). The length of the CDR3 is 12 residues. DNA of the CDR3: TGTGCCAGCAGCTTAGATACGGGTCCAAGGTTCTTT. It encodes CASSLDTGPRFF.

A note on this clone: Distinct nucleotide sequences in the sample also encode this CDR3. The chain is built from TRBV9 and TRBJ2-1; 10 bases agree with TRBD2. The CDR3 sequence is 15 residues long. The germline V gene has CDR1 SGDLS and CDR2 YYNGEE. V lost 3 bases, J lost 0 bases, and 0 bases stayed unmatched. The DNA of the CDR3 is TGTGCCAGCAGCGCTAGCGGGAGCTCCTACAATGAGCAGTTCTTC. It specifies CASSASGSSYNEQFF.

The chain uses TRBV6-1 and TRBJ2-2, with D maybe TRBD2 (6 bases). Trimming stripped 7 bases from V and 0 bases from J, with 9 bases between. The CDR3 contains 14 residues. Germline CDR1 and CDR2: MNHNS and SASEGT. CDR3 sequence: CASIGGANTGELFF. The CDR3 DNA reads TGTGCCAGCATCGGAGGGGCGAACACCGGGGAGCTGTTTTTT.

The chain uses TRBV5-4 and TRBJ1-1; a weak D match, TRBD1 (5 bases). The V end lost 1 base, the J end lost 7 bases, and 14 bases lay between the germline ends. The CDR3 runs 14 residues. The V gene's germline CDR1 is SGHNT and CDR2 YYREEE (reference sequence). For the CDR3, the DNA is TGTGCCAGCAGCTTGACGCCCAGGGATGATGAAGCTTTCTTT. The encoded protein is CASSLTPRDDEAFF.

V gene TRBV27 combines with J gene TRBJ2-5; 10 nucleotides align to TRBD1. The V segment lost 5 bases and the J segment 2 bases; nucleotides outside the gene matches: 20. The CDR3 is 20 amino acids. Germline loops: CDR1 MNHEY, CDR2 SMNVEV (reference sequence). In DNA form, the CDR3 reads TGTGCCAGCAGTCCCCGGGACAGGGGAGGGTTGTGGAGCGGACAAGAGACCCAGTACTTC. The encoded protein is CASSPRDRGGLWSGQETQYF.

V is TRBV2 and J is TRBJ2-3; 9 bases align to TRBD2. CDR3 length: 16 amino acids. Germline CDR1 SNHLY, CDR2 FYNNEI. V lost 4 bases and J lost 0; bases outside the gene matches: 5. The CDR3: CASSASGTISTDTQYF. The CDR3 region has the DNA TGTGCCAGCAGTGCTAGCGGGACGATTAGCACAGATACGCAGTATTTT.

This chain connects TRBV10-1 to TRBJ2-3; no clear D gene. V shed 6 bases and J shed 0 bases, with 4 bases lying between them. This CDR3 contains 12 residues. Germline loops: CDR1 WNHNN, CDR2 SYGVQD (reference sequence). The CDR3 loop is CASRASTDTQYF. In DNA form, the CDR3 reads TGCGCCAGCAGGGCTAGCACAGATACGCAGTATTTT.

Here the CDR3 DNA reads TGTGCCAGCAGCCTGGGGGGCGGATACGAGCAGTACTTC. It yields the protein CASSLGGGYEQYF. The chain links TRBV5-8 to TRBJ2-7; D tentatively reads TRBD1 or TRBD2 (6 bases each). Germline CDR1 reads SGHTS; CDR2 reads YDEGEE. The CDR3 spans 13 residues. Trimming cost V 4 bases and J 4 bases, with 12 bases left between them.

This chain uses TRBV2 with TRBJ1-2, with TRBD1 matching over 7 bases. The CDR3 extends over 14 amino acids. Germline values: CDR1 SNHLY, CDR2 FYNNEI. J lost 0 bases, V lost 4 bases, and 2 bases had no gene match. For the CDR3, the DNA is TGTGCCAGCAGTGGGGGGACAGCTAACTATGGCTACACCTTC. Its protein is CASSGGTANYGYTF.

This chain uses TRBV5-1 with TRBJ2-7; TRBD2 agrees at 8 bases. The V and J ends lost 0 bases and 0 bases, in that order; junction bases with no gene match: 5. CDR1 is SGHRS and CDR2 is YFSETQ in the germline V gene. The CDR3 extends over 16 amino acids. DNA for the CDR3: TGCGCCAGCAGCTTGGATCCGGGAGGGATCTCCTACGAGCAGTACTTC. Translating it yields CASSLDPGGISYEQYF.

The genes are TRBV6-6 and TRBJ1-1; D gene uncertain. V lost 6 bases, J lost 3 bases, and 14 bases lay in between. Per germline, CDR1 MNHNY and CDR2 SVGAGI (reference sequence). CDR3 length equals 14 residues. The CDR3 protein is CASRPEFADTEAFF. Here the CDR3 DNA reads TGTGCCAGCAGACCTGAATTTGCGGACACTGAAGCTTTCTTT.

This clone was seen just once. The chain uses TRBV27 and TRBJ2-1, with TRBD2 matching over 7 bases. Trimming cost V 3 bases and J 1 base; bases outside gene matches: 0. This CDR3 spans 14 amino acids. CDR1 and CDR2 (germline): MNHEY, SMNVEV (reference sequence). The CDR3 nucleotides read TGTGCCAGCAGTTTGGGGGGGTCCTACAATGAGCAGTTCTTC. Amino acid sequence: CASSLGGSYNEQFF.

V usage is TRBV19 and J usage is TRBJ2-6; 11 bases agree with TRBD1. V was clipped by 3 bases and J by 0 bases; unmatched bases: 7. This CDR3 has 19 residues. Germline CDR1 is LNHDA and CDR2 is SQIVND (reference sequence). In DNA, the CDR3 is TGTGCCAGTAGTATCCCCAGGGGGACAGGGGGCTCTGGGGCCAACGTCCTGACTTTC. This gives the protein CASSIPRGTGGSGANVLTF.

The J gene is TRBJ2-7, the V gene TRBV6-5; D gene unclear. With 0 bases removed from V and 6 bases from J, the gap between germline ends came to 12 bases. Germline V gives CDR1 MNHEY, CDR2 SVGAGI. The CDR3 is 14 residues long. Written as DNA, the CDR3 is TGTGCCAGCAGTTACTCCCCTGCGAACCTCGAGCAGTACTTC. Translation: CASSYSPANLEQYF.

The gene calls are TRBV10-3 and TRBJ2-5; 9 bases are a match to TRBD1. The ends lost 0 bases at V and 7 bases at J; junction bases unmatched: 9. Germline lookup yields CDR1 ENHRY and CDR2 SYGVKD. The CDR3 is 16 amino acids. The CDR3, as DNA: TGTGCCATCAGTGAGTCTGGCGGGACAGGGAGCTGGACCCAGTACTTC. It yields the protein CAISESGGTGSWTQYF.